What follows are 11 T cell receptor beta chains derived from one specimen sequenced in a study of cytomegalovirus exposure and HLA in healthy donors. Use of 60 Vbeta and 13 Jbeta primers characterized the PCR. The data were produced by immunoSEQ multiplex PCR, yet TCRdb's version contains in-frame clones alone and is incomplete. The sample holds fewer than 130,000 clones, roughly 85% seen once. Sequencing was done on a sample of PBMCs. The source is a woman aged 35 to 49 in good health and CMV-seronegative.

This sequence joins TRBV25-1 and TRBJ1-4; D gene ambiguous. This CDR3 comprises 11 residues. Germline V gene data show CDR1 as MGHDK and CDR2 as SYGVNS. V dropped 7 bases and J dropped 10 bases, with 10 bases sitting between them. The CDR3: CASTIYGKLFF. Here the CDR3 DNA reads TGTGCCAGCACGATTTACGGAAAACTGTTTTTT.

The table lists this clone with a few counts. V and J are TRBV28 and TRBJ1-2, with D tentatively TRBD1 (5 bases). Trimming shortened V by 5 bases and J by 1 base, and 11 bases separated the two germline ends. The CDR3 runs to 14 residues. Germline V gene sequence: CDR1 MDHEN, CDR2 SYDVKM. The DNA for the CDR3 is TGTGCCAGCAGTGCCTTCAGGGTTAACTATGGCTACACCTTC. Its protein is CASSAFRVNYGYTF.

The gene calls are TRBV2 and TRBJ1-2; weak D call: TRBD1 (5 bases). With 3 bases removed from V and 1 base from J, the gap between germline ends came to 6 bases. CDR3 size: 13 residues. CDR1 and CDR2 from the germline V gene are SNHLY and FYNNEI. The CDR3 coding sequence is TGTGCCAGCAGTGAGGGACTTAACTATGGCTACACCTTC. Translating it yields CASSEGLNYGYTF.

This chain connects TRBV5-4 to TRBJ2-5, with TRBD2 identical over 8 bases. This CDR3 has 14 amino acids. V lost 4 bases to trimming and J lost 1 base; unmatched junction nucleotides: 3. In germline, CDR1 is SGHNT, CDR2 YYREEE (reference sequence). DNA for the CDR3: TGTGCCAGCAGCGCAGCGGGGGCCCAAGAGACCCAGTACTTC. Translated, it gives CASSAAGAQETQYF.

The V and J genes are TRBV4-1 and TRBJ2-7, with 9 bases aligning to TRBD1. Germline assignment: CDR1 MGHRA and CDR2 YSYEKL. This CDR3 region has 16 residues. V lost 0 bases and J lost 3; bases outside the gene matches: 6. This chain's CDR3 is CASSQDRAGQGYEQYF. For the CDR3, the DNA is TGCGCCAGCAGCCAAGATAGAGCGGGACAGGGCTACGAGCAGTACTTC.

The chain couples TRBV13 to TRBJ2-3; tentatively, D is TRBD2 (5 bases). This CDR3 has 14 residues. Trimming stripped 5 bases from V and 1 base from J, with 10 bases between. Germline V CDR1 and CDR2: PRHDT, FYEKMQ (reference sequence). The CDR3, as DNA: TGTGCCAGCAGCCGTACGAGGGGCACAGATACGCAGTATTTT. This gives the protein CASSRTRGTDTQYF.

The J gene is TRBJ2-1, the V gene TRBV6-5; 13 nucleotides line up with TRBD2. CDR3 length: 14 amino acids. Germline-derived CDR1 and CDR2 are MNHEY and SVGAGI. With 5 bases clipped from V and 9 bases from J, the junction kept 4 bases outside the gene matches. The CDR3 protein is CASSQTSGRLEQFF. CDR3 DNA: TGTGCCAGCAGTCAGACTAGCGGGAGGCTTGAGCAGTTCTTC.

For the CDR3, the DNA is TGTGCCAGCAGCTTCCGTTCGAGCGGGAGTTACAATGAGCAGTTCTTC. Translating it yields CASSFRSSGSYNEQFF. The V gene is TRBV11-3, the J gene TRBJ2-1; 8 bases match TRBD2. Germline V lookup: CDR1 SGHNT, CDR2 YENEEA. The CDR3 covers 16 residues. V shed 3 bases and J 4 bases; nucleotides not matched to a gene: 8. The entire variable domain, with the rest obtained from reference TRBV11-3 and TRBJ2-1, is as follows: EAGVVQSPRYKIIEKKQPVAFWCNPISGHNTLYWYLQNLGQGPELLIRYENEEAVDDSQLPKDRFSAERLKGVDSTLKIQPAELGDSAVYLCASSFRSSGSYNEQFFGPGTRLTVL.

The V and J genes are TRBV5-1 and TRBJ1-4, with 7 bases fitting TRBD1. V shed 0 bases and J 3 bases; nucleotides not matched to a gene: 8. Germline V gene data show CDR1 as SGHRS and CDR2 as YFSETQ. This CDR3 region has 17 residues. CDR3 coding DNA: TGCGCCAGCAGCTTGGATTTACGACAGGGTTCTAATGAAAAACTGTTTTTT. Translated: CASSLDLRQGSNEKLFF.

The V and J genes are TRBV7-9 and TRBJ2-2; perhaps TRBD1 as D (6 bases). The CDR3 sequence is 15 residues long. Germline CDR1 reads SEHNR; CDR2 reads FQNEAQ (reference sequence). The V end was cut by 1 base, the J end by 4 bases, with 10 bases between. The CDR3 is CASSLVQGTTGELFF. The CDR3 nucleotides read TGTGCCAGCAGCTTAGTTCAGGGGACCACCGGGGAGCTGTTTTTT.

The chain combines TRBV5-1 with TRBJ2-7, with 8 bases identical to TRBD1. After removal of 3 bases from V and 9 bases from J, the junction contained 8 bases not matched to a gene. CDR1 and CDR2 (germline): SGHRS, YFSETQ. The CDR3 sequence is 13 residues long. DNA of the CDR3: TGCGCCAGCAGCTCCTGGACAGGGAGTGTGCAGTACTTC. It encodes CASSSWTGSVQYF.